The subject of this entry is one TCR beta chain. Its cognate antigen is unknown. These data are taken from a study of shared clonotypes between healthy human individuals. General study findings and limits: Read depth was anticipated to influence clonotype sharing among donors. Generation of non-shared clonotypes was less probable than generation of clonotypes shared by all four donors.

Produced via immunoSEQ multiplex PCR; TCRdb's table is partial and in-frame only. The top ten hold about 0.13% of the sample, which has 2 million to 3 million clones, around 94% seen once. Germline values: CDR1 SQVTM, CDR2 ANQGSEA. This CDR3 is 14 amino acids long. The V gene lost 4 bases and the J gene lost 4 bases, with 16 bases spanning the gap. The sequencing input was naive CD4+ T cells sorted from blood. Indicated subset: CD45RA+ positively selected. This chain connects TRBV29-1 to TRBJ2-5; TRBD1 or TRBD2 may be the D gene (5 bases each). The receptor was isolated from a man aged 18 to 35 in good health. CDR3 sequence (DNA): TGCAGCGTTGTCGGGGCCCCAACGGGAGAGACCCAGTACTTC. Residues: CSVVGAPTGETQYF.